Reported below is one T cell receptor (beta chain). In the study's own analysis: Nucleated cell counts were estimated from reference gene primer amplification. The assay was immunoSEQ multiplex PCR, and TCRdb's table has in-frame clones only and misses some. From that table come the V and J calls and clone size; the DNA was used to work out D and trimming. The data contain around 99,000 clones, around 82% of them singletons. The data were obtained in a study of blood T cell repertoires in COVID-19. Across the whole study: Samples came from the United States, Italy and Spain, spanning acute and convalescent COVID-19. T cells, B-cell-depleted T cells, or PBMCs provided the cDNA or gDNA that served as material.

The CDR3 contains 13 residues. CDR1 is SGHDN and CDR2 is FVKESK in the germline V gene. V was clipped by 5 bases and J by 10 bases; unmatched bases: 6. The sequence was obtained from a human donor in a cohort sampled during active COVID-19. Material for sequencing was peripheral blood. This chain joins TRBV14 and TRBJ2-1; 9 bases agree with TRBD2. Here the CDR3 DNA reads TGTGCCAGCAGCGGAGGGCGGGGGGGCGAGCAGTTCTTC. Its protein product is CASSGGRGGEQFF.